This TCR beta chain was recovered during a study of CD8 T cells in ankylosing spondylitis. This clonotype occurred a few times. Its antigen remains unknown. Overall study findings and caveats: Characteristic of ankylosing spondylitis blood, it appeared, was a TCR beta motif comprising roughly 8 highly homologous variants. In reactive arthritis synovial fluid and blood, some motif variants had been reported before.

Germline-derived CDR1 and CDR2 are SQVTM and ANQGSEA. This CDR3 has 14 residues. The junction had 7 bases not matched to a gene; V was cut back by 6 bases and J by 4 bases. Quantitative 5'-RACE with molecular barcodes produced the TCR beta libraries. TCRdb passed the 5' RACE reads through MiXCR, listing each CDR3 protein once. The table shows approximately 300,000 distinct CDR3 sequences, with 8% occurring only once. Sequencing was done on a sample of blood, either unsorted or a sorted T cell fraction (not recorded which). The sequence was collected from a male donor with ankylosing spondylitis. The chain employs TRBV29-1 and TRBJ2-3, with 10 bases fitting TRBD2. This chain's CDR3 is CSVLASGRADTQYF. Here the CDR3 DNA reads TGCAGCGTACTTGCTAGCGGGAGAGCAGATACGCAGTATTTT.